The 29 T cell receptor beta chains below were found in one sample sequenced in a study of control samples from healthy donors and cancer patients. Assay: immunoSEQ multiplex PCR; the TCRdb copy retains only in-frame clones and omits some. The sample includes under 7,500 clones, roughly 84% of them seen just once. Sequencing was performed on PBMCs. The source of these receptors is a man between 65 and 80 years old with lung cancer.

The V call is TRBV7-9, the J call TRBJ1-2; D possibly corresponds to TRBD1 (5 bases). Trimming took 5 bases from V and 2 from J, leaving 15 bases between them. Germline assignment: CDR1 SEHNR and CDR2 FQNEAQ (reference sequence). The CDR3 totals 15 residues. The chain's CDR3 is CASSRAQGGNYGYTF. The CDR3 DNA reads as TGTGCCAGCAGCCGGGCGCAGGGAGGGAACTATGGCTACACCTTC.

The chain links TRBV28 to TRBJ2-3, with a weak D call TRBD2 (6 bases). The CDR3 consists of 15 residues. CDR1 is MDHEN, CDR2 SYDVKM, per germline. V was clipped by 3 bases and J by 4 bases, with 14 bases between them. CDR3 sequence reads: CASSLVGRLADTQYF. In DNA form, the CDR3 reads TGTGCCAGCAGTTTGGTGGGGAGGCTAGCAGATACGCAGTATTTT.

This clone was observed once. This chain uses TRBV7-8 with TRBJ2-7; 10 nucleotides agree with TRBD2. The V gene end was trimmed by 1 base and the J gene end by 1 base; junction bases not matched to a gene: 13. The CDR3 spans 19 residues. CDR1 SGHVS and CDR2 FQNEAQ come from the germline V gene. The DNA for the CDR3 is TGTGCCAGCAGCTTAGGAACTAGCGGGACATGGCTAATATCCTACGAGCAGTACTTC. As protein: CASSLGTSGTWLISYEQYF.

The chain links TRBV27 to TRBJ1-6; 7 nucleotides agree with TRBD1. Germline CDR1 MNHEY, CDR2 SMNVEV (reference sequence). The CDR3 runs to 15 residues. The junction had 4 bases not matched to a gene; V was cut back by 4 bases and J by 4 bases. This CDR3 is CASSSRQGYNSPLHF. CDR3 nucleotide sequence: TGTGCCAGCAGTTCCAGACAGGGTTATAATTCACCCCTCCACTTT.

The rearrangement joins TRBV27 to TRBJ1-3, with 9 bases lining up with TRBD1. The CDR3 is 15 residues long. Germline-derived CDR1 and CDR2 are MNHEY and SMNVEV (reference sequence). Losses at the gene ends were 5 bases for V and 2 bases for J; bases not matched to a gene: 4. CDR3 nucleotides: TGTGCCAGCAGTCCGAGGGACAGGGCTGGAAACACCATATATTTT. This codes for CASSPRDRAGNTIYF.

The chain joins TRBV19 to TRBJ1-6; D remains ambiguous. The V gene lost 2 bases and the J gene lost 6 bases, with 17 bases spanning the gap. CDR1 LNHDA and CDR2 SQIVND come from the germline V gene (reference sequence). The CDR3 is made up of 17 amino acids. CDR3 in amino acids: CASSIFARLEGNSPLHF. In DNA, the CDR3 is TGTGCCAGTAGTATATTTGCCAGACTCGAGGGTAATTCACCCCTCCACTTT.

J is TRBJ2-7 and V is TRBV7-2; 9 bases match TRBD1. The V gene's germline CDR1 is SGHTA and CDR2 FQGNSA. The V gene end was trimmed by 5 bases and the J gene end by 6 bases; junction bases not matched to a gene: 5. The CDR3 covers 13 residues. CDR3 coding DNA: TGTGCCAGCAGCAACCCGACAGGGGGCGAGCAGTACTTC. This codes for CASSNPTGGEQYF.

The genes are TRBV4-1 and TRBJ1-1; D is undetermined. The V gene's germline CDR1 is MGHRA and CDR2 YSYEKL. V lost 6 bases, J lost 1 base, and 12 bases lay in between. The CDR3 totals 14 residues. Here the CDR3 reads CASRGILKNTEAFF. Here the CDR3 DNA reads TGCGCCAGCAGGGGGATTCTGAAGAACACTGAAGCTTTCTTT.

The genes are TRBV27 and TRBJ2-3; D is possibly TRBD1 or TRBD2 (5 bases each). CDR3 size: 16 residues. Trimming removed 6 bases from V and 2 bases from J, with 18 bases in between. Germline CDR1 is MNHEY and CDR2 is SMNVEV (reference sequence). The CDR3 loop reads CASRRGTSSSTDTQYF. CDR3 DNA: TGTGCCAGCAGGCGAGGGACCTCCTCCTCCACAGATACGCAGTATTTT.

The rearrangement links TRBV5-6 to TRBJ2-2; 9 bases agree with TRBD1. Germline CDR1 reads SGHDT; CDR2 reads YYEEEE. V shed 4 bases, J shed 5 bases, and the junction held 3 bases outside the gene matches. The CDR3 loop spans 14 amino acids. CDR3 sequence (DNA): TGTGCCAGCAGCCCAGGACAGGGGACCGGGGAGCTGTTTTTT. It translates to CASSPGQGTGELFF.

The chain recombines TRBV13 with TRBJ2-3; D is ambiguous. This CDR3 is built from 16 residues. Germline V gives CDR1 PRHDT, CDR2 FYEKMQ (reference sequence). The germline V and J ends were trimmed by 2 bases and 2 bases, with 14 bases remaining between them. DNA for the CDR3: TGTGCCAGCAGCTTATGGGGTCAGGAGCACACAGATACGCAGTATTTT. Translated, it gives CASSLWGQEHTDTQYF.

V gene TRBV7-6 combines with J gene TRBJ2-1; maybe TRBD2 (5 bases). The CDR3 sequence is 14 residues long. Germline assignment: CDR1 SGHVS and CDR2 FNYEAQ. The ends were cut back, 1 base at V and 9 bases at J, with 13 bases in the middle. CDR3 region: CASSLGGSAPEQFF. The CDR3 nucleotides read TGTGCCAGCAGCTTAGGAGGGAGCGCTCCTGAGCAGTTCTTC.

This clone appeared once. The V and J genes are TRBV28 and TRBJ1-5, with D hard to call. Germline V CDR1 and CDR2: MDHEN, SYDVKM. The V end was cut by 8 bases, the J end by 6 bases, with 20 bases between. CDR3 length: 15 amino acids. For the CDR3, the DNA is TGTGCCAGCTGGCGAGAACCCATAGAAACTCAGCCCCAGCATTTT. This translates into CASWREPIETQPQHF.

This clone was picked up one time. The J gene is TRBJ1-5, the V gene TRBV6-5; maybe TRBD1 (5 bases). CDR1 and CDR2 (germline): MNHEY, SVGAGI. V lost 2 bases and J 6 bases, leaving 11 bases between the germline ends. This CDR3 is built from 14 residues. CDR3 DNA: TGTGCCAGCAGTTACGCCGGGGGAAGTCAGCCCCAGCATTTT. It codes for CASSYAGGSQPQHF.

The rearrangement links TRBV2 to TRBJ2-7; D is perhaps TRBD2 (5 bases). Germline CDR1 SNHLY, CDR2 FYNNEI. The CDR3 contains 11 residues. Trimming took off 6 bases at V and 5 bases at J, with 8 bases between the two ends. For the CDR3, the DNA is TGTGCCAGCAGGGACGGGAACGAGCAGTACTTC. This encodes CASRDGNEQYF.

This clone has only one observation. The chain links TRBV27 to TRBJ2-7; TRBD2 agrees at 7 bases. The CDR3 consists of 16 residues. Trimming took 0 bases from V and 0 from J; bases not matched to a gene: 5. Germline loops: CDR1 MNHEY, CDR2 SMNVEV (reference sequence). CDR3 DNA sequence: TGTGCCAGCAGTTTATCGGGGGGGGATTTCTCCTACGAGCAGTACTTC. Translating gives CASSLSGGDFSYEQYF.

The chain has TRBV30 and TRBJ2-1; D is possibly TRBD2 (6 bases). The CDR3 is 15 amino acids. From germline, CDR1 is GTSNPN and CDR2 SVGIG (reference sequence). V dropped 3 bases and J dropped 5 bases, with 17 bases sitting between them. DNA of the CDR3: TGTGCCTGGAGAGCGGCCACTAGCTTTAACAATGAGCAGTTCTTC. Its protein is CAWRAATSFNNEQFF.

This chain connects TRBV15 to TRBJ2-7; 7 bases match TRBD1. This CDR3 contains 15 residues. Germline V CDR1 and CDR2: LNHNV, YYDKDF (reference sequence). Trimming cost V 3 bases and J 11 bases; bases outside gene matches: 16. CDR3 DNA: TGTGCCACCAGCAGCGACATCGACAGGGTAGGCGGCGAGTACTTC. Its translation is CATSSDIDRVGGEYF.

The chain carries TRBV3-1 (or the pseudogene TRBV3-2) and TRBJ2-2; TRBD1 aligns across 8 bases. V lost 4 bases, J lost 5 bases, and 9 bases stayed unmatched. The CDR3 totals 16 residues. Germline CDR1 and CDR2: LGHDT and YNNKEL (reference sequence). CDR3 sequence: CASSRYTDRVTGELFF. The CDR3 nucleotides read TGTGCCAGCAGCCGCTATACGGACAGGGTTACCGGGGAGCTGTTTTTT.

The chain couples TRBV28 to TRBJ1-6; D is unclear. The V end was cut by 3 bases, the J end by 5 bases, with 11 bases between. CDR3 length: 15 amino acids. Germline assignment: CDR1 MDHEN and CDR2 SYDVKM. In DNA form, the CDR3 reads TGTGCCAGCAGTTTGTTTTTCGGAAATAATTCACCCCTCCACTTT. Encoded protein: CASSLFFGNNSPLHF.

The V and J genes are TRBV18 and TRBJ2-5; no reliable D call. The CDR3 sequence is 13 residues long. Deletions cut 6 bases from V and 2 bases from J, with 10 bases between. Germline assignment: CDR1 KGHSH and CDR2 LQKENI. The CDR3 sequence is CASSPGWQETQYF. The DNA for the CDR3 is TGTGCCAGCTCCCCCGGGTGGCAAGAGACCCAGTACTTC.

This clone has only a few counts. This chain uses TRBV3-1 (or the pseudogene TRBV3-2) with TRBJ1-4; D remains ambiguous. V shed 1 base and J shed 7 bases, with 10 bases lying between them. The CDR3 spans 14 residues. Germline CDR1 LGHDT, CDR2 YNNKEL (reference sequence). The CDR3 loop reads CASSQGIRGEKLFF. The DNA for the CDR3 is TGTGCCAGCAGCCAAGGGATCCGGGGTGAAAAACTGTTTTTT.

The CDR3 loop is CASSLNPTGVYNEQFF. CDR3 nucleotides: TGCGCCAGCAGCCTCAATCCGACAGGAGTCTACAATGAGCAGTTCTTC. The V and J genes are TRBV5-1 and TRBJ2-1; TRBD1 might be the D (6 bases). Trimming shortened V by 4 bases and J by 3 bases, and 17 bases separated the two germline ends. In germline, CDR1 is SGHRS, CDR2 YFSETQ. CDR3 size: 16 residues.

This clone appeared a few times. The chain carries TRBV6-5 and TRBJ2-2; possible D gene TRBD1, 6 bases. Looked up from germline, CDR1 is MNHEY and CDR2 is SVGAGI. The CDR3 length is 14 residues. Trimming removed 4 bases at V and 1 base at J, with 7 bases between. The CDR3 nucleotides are TGTGCCAGCAGTTGGGGGCAGAACACCGGGGAGCTGTTTTTT. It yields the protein CASSWGQNTGELFF.

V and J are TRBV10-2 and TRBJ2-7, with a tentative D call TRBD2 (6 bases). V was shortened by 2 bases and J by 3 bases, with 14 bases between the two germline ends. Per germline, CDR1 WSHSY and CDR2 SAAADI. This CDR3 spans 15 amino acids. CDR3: CASSERKGLNYEQYF. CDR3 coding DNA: TGCGCCAGCAGTGAGCGGAAGGGACTGAACTACGAGCAGTACTTC.

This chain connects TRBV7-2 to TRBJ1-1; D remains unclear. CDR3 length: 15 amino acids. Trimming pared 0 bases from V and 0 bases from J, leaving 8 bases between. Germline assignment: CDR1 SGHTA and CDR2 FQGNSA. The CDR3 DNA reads TGTGCCAGCAGCTTAGCGGGCAACATGAACACTGAAGCTTTCTTT. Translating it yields CASSLAGNMNTEAFF.

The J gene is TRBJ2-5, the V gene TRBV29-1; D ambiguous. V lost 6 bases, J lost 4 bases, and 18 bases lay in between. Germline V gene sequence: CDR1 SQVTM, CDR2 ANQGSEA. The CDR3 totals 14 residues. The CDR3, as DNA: TGCAGCGTCCTAACCATTGACAAGATAGAGACCCAGTACTTC. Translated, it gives CSVLTIDKIETQYF.

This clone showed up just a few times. CDR3 loop: CASSSSSGKETQYF. The CDR3 bases are TGTGCCAGCAGCTCCTCTAGCGGGAAAGAGACCCAGTACTTC. V usage is TRBV7-2 and J usage is TRBJ2-5; 9 bases line up with TRBD2. This CDR3 is built from 14 residues. Germline V CDR1 and CDR2: SGHTA, FQGNSA. V shed 4 bases and J 3 bases; nucleotides not matched to a gene: 3.

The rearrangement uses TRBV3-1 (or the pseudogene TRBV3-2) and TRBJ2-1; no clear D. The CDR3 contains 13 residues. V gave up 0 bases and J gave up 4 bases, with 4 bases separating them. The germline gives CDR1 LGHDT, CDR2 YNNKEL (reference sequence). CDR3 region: CASSQDRYNEQFF. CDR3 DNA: TGTGCCAGCAGCCAAGATCGGTACAATGAGCAGTTCTTC.